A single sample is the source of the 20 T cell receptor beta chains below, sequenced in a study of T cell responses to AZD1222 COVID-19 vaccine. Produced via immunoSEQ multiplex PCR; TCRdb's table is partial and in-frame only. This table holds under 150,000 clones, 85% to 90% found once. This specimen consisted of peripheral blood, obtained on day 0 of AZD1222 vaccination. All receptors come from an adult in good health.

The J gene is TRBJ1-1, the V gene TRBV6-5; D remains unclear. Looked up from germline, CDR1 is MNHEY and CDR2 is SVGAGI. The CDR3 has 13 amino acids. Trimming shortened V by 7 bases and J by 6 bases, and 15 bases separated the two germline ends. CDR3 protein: CASIRIIPAEAFF. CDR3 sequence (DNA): TGTGCCAGCATCCGCATAATACCCGCTGAAGCTTTCTTT.

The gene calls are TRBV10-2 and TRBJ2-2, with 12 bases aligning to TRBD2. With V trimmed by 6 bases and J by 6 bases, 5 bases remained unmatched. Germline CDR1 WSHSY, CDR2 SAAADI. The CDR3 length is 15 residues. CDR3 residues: CASRLAGGPPGELFF. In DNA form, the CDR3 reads TGCGCCAGCAGGCTAGCGGGGGGGCCCCCCGGGGAGCTGTTTTTT.

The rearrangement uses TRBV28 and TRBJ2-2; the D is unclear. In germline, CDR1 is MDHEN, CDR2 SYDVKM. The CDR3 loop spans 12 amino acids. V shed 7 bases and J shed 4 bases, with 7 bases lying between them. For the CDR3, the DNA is TGTGCCAGCACCCCGCCCACCGGGGAGCTGTTTTTT. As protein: CASTPPTGELFF.

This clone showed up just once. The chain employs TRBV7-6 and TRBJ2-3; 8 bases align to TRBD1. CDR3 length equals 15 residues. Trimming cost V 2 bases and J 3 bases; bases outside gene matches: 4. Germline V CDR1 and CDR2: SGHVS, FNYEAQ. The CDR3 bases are TGTGCCAGCAGCTTAACCGGACAGGGAACAGATACGCAGTATTTT. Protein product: CASSLTGQGTDTQYF.

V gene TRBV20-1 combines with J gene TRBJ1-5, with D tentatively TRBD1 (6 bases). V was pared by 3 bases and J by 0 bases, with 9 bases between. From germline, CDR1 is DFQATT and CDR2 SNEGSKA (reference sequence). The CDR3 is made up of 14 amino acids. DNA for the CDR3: TGCAGTGCTAGTAAGGGGGATAGCAATCAGCCCCAGCATTTT. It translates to CSASKGDSNQPQHF.

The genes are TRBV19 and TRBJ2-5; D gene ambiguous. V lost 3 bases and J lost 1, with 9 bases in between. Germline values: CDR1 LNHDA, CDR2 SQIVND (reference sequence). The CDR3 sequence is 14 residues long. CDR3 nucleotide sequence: TGTGCCAGTAGTATCTCTCCCAGCCAAGAGACCCAGTACTTC. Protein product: CASSISPSQETQYF.

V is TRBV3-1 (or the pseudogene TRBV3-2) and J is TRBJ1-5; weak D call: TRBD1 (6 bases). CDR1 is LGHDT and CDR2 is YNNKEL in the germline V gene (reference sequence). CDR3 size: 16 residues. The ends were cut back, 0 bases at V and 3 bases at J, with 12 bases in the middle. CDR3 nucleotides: TGTGCCAGCAGCCAAGAATACAGGGAGTCCAATCAGCCCCAGCATTTT. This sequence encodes CASSQEYRESNQPQHF.

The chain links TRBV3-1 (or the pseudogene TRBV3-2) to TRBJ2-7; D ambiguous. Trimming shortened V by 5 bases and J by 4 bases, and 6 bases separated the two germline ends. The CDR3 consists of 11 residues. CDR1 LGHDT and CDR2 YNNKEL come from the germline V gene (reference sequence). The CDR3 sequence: CASSSVYEQYF. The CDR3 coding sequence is TGTGCCAGCAGCAGCGTATACGAGCAGTACTTC.

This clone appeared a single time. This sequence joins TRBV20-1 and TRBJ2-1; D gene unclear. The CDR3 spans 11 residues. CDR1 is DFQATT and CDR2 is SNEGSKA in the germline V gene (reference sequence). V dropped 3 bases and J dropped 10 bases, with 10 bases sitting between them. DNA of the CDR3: TGCAGTGCTAGCCCCCCTGGGGAGCAGTTCTTC. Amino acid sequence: CSASPPGEQFF.

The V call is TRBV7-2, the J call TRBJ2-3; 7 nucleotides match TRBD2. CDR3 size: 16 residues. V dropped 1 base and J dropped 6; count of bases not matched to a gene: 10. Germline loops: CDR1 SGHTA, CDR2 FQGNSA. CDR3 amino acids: CASSLVASGRRDTQYF. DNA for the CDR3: TGTGCCAGCAGCTTAGTTGCTAGCGGAAGGCGGGATACGCAGTATTTT.

The CDR3 bases are TGTGCCAGCAGCTTAGAAGGGGGAGCTGGCACTGAAGCTTTCTTT. Residues: CASSLEGGAGTEAFF. This chain uses TRBV7-9 with TRBJ1-1, with D possibly matching TRBD1 (6 bases). The CDR3 is 15 amino acids. The germline CDR1 and CDR2 sequences are SEHNR and FQNEAQ (reference sequence). The V end was cut by 1 base, the J end by 4 bases, with 13 bases between.

The CDR3 reads CASSQDRASHYGYTF. CDR3 sequence (DNA): TGTGCCAGCAGCCAAGACAGGGCGTCGCACTATGGCTACACCTTC. The chain recombines TRBV7-3 with TRBJ1-2; 7 nucleotides align to TRBD1. Germline-derived CDR1 and CDR2 are SGHTA and FQGTGA. The CDR3 is 15 residues long. V gave up 5 bases and J gave up 3 bases; unmatched junction bases: 9.

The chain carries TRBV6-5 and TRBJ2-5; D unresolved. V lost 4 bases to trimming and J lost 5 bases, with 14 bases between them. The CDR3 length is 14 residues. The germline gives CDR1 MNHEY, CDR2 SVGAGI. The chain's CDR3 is CASSSVRPRETQYF. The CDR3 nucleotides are TGTGCCAGCAGTTCCGTGAGGCCTCGGGAGACCCAGTACTTC.

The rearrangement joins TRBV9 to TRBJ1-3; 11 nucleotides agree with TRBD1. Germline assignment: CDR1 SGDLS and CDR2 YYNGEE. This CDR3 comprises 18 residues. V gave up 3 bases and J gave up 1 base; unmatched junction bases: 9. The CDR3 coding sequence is TGTGCCAGCAGCGCCCGGACCGGGACAGGGGGGTCTGGAAACACCATATATTTT. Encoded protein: CASSARTGTGGSGNTIYF.

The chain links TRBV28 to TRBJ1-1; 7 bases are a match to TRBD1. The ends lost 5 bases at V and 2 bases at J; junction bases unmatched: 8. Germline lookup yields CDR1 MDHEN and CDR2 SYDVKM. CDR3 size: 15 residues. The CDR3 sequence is CASSPFRTGNTEAFF. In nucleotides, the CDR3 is TGTGCCAGCAGTCCCTTTCGGACAGGTAACACTGAAGCTTTCTTT.

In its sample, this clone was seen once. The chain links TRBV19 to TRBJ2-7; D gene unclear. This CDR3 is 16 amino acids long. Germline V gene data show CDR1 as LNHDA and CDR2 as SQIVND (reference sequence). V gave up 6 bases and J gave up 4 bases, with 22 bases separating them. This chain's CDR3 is CASSPKPSGTFYEQYF. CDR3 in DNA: TGTGCCAGTAGCCCTAAACCGTCCGGAACCTTTTACGAGCAGTACTTC.

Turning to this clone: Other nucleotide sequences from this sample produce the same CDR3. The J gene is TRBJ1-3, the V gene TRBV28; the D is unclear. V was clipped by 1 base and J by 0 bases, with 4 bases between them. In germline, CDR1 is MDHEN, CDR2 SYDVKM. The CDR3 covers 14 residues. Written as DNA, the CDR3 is TGTGCCAGCAGTTTATCCGGCTCTGGAAACACCATATATTTT. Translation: CASSLSGSGNTIYF.

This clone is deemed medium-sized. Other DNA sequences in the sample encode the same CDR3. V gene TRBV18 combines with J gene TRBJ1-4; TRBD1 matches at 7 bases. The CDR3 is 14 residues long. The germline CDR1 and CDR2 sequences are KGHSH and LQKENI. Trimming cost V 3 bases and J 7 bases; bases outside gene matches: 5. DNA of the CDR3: TGTGCCAGCTCACCTAGGGGGCGCGGTGAAAAACTGTTTTTT. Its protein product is CASSPRGRGEKLFF.

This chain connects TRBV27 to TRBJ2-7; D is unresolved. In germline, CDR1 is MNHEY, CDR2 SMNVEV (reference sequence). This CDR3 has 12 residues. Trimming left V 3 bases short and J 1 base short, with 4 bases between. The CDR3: CASSFRSYEQYF. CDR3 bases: TGTGCCAGCAGTTTCCGTTCCTACGAGCAGTACTTC.

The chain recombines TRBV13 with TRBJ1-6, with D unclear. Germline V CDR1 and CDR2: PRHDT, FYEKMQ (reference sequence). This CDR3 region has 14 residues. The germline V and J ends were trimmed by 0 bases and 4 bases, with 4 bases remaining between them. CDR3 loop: CASSLGPYNSPLHF. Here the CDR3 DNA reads TGTGCCAGCAGCTTAGGCCCTTATAATTCACCCCTCCACTTT.